This T cell receptor beta chain appears in the sequencing data of a study of cytomegalovirus exposure and HLA in healthy donors. Study-level findings and limits: Common viral pathogens seemed to be connected with several of the most significant clusters, according to a later analysis.

Comment on this clone: Its antigen is not known.

The PCR made use of 60 Vbeta and 13 Jbeta primers. Sequencing was performed with immunoSEQ multiplex PCR; in TCRdb, only in-frame clones are kept and a portion is missing. This sample has 150,000 or so clones, with approximately 82% found just once. The CDR3 totals 16 residues. CDR1 is SGHTA and CDR2 is FQGNSA in the germline V gene. Trimming took off 4 bases at V and 1 base at J, with 16 bases between the two ends. The chain employs TRBV7-2 and TRBJ1-2; TRBD1 is a possible D gene (6 bases). The source of this sequence is a woman between 40 and 50 years old in good health and CMV-seronegative. Sequenced input: PBMCs. The CDR3 sequence is CASSSRTVTHNYGYTF. The CDR3 region has the DNA TGTGCCAGCAGCTCCCGGACAGTTACCCATAACTATGGCTACACCTTC.